Sequencing of this TCR beta chain was carried out in a study of chemoradiotherapy in HPV16-positive cancers. Study overall: Candidate HPV-specific T-cell clones and common TCR motifs came from functional assays in a couple of HPV16-positive patients.

Profiling relied on immunoSEQ multiplex PCR, and the TCRdb table lists in-frame clones only, not all of them. The sample contains 30,000 or so clones, more than 80% of which appear only once. The CDR3 consists of 14 residues. The germline CDR1 and CDR2 sequences are MNHEY and SMNVEV (reference sequence). The germline V and J ends were trimmed by 0 bases and 0 bases, with 5 bases remaining between them. Regarding the study as a whole: In HPV16-positive patients, HPV-responsive T-cell expansion tracked better recurrence-free survival. Candidate HPV-specific clones and E7-related TCR motifs grew in tumor during treatment.

A remark on this clone: The antigen is not known.

This material consisted of blood, taken from a patient who underwent chemoradiotherapy. The receptor was isolated from a human donor with HPV-associated anogenital cancer. This chain links TRBV27 with TRBJ1-2; D call uncertain. Here the CDR3 reads CASSLSRANYGYTF. CDR3 nucleotide sequence: TGTGCCAGCAGTTTATCCAGAGCTAACTATGGCTACACCTTC.